The 7 T cell receptor beta chains reported below all come from one sample, sequenced in a study of regulatory T cells in long-lasting Graves disease. The time point denotes: persistent/refractory GD, antithyroid drugs over 5 years with positive TRAb. PBMC-extracted RNA yielded the TCR library. Both iRepertoire HTBI primers and Arm-PCR of CDR3 regions were used to build the TCR beta libraries. TCRdb used MiXCR to reprocess the multiplex PCR reads, holding one entry per CDR3 protein. This repertoire shows roughly 700,000 distinct CDR3 sequences, approximately 31% found once; its top ten account for about two fifths. The source was peripheral blood mononuclear cells (PBMCs), collected when the disease was refractory, from a patient treated with antithyroid drugs. The origin of the receptors is a female donor with Graves disease.

This clonotype has only a few counts. The genes are TRBV6-2 or TRBV6-3 and TRBJ1-2; a possible D gene is TRBD1 (5 bases). The CDR3 runs to 14 residues. Trimming stripped 6 bases from V and 5 bases from J, with 16 bases between. Looked up from germline, CDR1 is MNHEY and CDR2 is SVGEGT. The CDR3 DNA is TGTGCCAGCAGCCCGGCGCGGGACGGGTATGGCTACACCTTC. Translation gives CASSPARDGYGYTF.

This clonotype was counted a few times. The genes are TRBV20-1 and TRBJ1-1; the D gene is possibly TRBD1 (6 bases). The CDR3 loop spans 14 amino acids. Germline-derived CDR1 and CDR2 are DFQATT and SNEGSKA (reference sequence). The ends were cut back, 0 bases at V and 12 bases at J, with 20 bases in the middle. The chain's CDR3 is CSARDRSGASYPFF. CDR3 coding DNA: TGCAGTGCTAGAGATAGATCGGGGGCTTCATACCCTTTCTTT.

The chain recombines TRBV3-1 with TRBJ2-7; unclear D gene. Per the germline V gene, CDR1 is LGHDT and CDR2 is YNNKEL (reference sequence). Between the trimmed V and J ends, which lost 2 bases and 2 bases, there was a span of 13 bases. The CDR3 totals 15 residues. As DNA, the CDR3 is TGTGCCAGCAGCCAAACCGACGAGCCAGCCTACGAGCAGTACTTC. This translates into CASSQTDEPAYEQYF.

This clonotype was observed a handful of times. The chain links TRBV5-1 to TRBJ1-1; D perhaps matches TRBD1 (5 bases). CDR1 and CDR2 from the germline V gene are SGHRS and YFSETQ. Trimming left V 6 bases short and J 0 bases short, with 15 bases between. The CDR3 spans 15 residues. The CDR3 DNA reads as TGCGCCAGCACCCTCGGGGCCGTCATGAACACTGAAGCTTTCTTT. It specifies CASTLGAVMNTEAFF.

The rearrangement joins TRBV29-1 to TRBJ1-2; no definite D call. V shed 7 bases and J shed 8 bases, with 14 bases lying between them. CDR1 is SQVTM and CDR2 is ANQGSEA in the germline V gene. The CDR3 is 11 amino acids. CDR3 DNA: TGCAGCGGGAAAGGACCCCGGGGCTACACCTTC. Translation: CSGKGPRGYTF.

This clonotype was seen a few times. This sequence joins TRBV20-1 and TRBJ1-5; D not resolved. The CDR3 runs 13 residues. Trimming left V 3 bases short and J 1 base short, with 7 bases between. CDR1 and CDR2 from the germline V gene are DFQATT and SNEGSKA (reference sequence). DNA for the CDR3: TGCAGTGCTAGTCTGGGGAGCAATCAGCCCCAGCATTTT. It is translated as CSASLGSNQPQHF.

This clonotype was found many times. V gene TRBV11-2 combines with J gene TRBJ1-2; D ambiguous. The germline CDR1 and CDR2 sequences are SGHAT and FQNNGV. This CDR3 comprises 14 residues. The V gene lost 1 base and the J gene lost 2 bases, with 8 bases spanning the gap. The CDR3 sequence: CASSLGDGNYGYTF. The CDR3 nucleotides read TGTGCCAGCAGCTTAGGCGACGGGAACTATGGCTACACCTTC.